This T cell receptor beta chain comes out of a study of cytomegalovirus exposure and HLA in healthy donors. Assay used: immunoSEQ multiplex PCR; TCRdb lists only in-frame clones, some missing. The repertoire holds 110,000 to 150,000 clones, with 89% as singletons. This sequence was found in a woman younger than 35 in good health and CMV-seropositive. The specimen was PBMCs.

The CDR3 DNA reads TGTGCCAGCAGCCCGAACCTAGCTTCCTACGAGCAGTACTTC. Translated, it gives CASSPNLASYEQYF. The chain couples TRBV13 to TRBJ2-7, with TRBD2 as a possible D gene (5 bases). Germline CDR1 and CDR2: PRHDT and FYEKMQ (reference sequence). The length of the CDR3 is 14 residues. V lost 5 bases and J 1 base, leaving 12 bases between the germline ends.